This TCR beta chain appears in the sequencing data of a study of CD4 T cells in relation to SARS-CoV-2 and coronaviruses. About the research overall: After roughly 9 days of antigen culture, PBMC TCR beta CDR3s were sequenced. Shared crossreactive spike epitopes were mapped to their HLA restriction.

For around 11 days, 10^5 sorted CD4+ cells grew with T cell-depleted PBMCs and CEF. Study results and caveats: Monoreactive clones expanded significantly more to SARS-CoV-2 than crossreactive clones did.

The table came from immunoSEQ multiplex PCR; TCRdb's copy has only in-frame clones and leaves some out. The sample consists of about 36,000 clones, approximately 80% of them appearing once. In regard to this clone: The antigen is undetermined.

This TCR was sampled from an adult with COVID-19. Input material: memory CD4+ T cells from PBMCs, cultured in vitro.

The CDR3, as DNA: TGTGCCAGCAGCCCTCCTCGCAGTATAGATACGCAGTATTTT. Encoded protein: CASSPPRSIDTQYF. The chain uses TRBV5-4 and TRBJ2-3, with no clear D. In germline, CDR1 is SGHNT, CDR2 YYREEE (reference sequence). The length of the CDR3 is 14 residues. Trimming stripped 4 bases from V and 5 bases from J, with 14 bases between.